Below, 26 T cell receptor beta chains from the same sample are listed, as sequenced in a study of CD8 T cells in ankylosing spondylitis. TCRdb re-called the 5' RACE reads through MiXCR, storing one row per CDR3 protein. Here the sample spans about 360,000 distinct CDR3 sequences, approximately 22% being singletons. Sequenced: blood, either unsorted or a sorted T cell fraction (not recorded which). Every receptor here comes from a male donor with ankylosing spondylitis or in good health (not recorded which).

The chain couples TRBV20-1 to TRBJ1-1, with D tentatively TRBD1 (6 bases). The CDR3 totals 13 residues. V was pared by 6 bases and J by 4 bases, with 15 bases between. Germline CDR1 and CDR2: DFQATT and SNEGSKA (reference sequence). The chain's CDR3 is CSASQGGVTEAFF. Written as DNA, the CDR3 is TGCAGTGCCTCACAGGGCGGAGTCACTGAAGCTTTCTTT.

The chain is built from TRBV27 and TRBJ2-1; 7 bases agree with TRBD2. This CDR3 comprises 16 residues. The germline gives CDR1 MNHEY, CDR2 SMNVEV (reference sequence). The junction had 9 bases not matched to a gene; V was cut back by 0 bases and J by 7 bases. CDR3 amino acids: CASSLSPAGDLNEQFF. As DNA, the CDR3 is TGTGCCAGCAGTTTATCGCCCGCGGGGGACTTAAATGAGCAGTTCTTC.

The sample holds a few counts of this clonotype. The V call is TRBV12-3 or TRBV12-4, the J call TRBJ2-3, with TRBD2 as a possible D gene (5 bases). The V end lost 7 bases, the J end lost 2 bases, and 13 bases lay between the germline ends. The CDR3 contains 14 residues. The DNA for the CDR3 is TGTGCCAGCAACTTGGACTTAGACACAGATACGCAGTATTTT. Its translation: CASNLDLDTDTQYF.

The count of this clonotype is one. The gene calls are TRBV2 and TRBJ2-7, with D perhaps given as TRBD1 or TRBD2 (5 bases each). The CDR3 runs 14 residues. Germline V gives CDR1 SNHLY, CDR2 FYNNEI. V lost 1 base and J 2 bases, leaving 9 bases between the germline ends. The CDR3 loop reads CASSEGRDAYEQYF. CDR3 nucleotide sequence: TGTGCCAGCAGTGAAGGCCGGGACGCCTACGAGCAGTACTTC.

This clonotype showed up just a few times. The chain carries TRBV29-1 and TRBJ2-1; D might be TRBD2 (7 bases). The germline V gene encodes CDR1 SQVTM and CDR2 ANQGSEA. The CDR3 is 17 amino acids. V was cut by 7 bases and J by 0 bases, with 22 bases left in between. The CDR3, as DNA: TGCAGCGCAAGGGGGGGCGGCGGGCTGAGCTCCTACAATGAGCAGTTCTTC. As protein: CSARGGGGLSSYNEQFF.

The chain joins TRBV4-1 to TRBJ2-2; no firm D call. CDR3 length: 17 residues. CDR1 and CDR2 (germline): MGHRA, YSYEKL. V lost 4 bases to trimming and J lost 5 bases, with 20 bases between them. The CDR3 DNA follows: TGCGCCAGCAGCCTGTCTCCAGACCCTGGCCTGACCGGGGAGCTGTTTTTT. Protein product: CASSLSPDPGLTGELFF.

This chain joins TRBV28 and TRBJ2-5, with 9 bases identical to TRBD1. CDR3 length equals 14 residues. V was clipped by 5 bases and J by 5 bases; unmatched bases: 6. From germline, CDR1 is MDHEN and CDR2 SYDVKM. As DNA, the CDR3 is TGTGCCAGCAGTGAACGGGACAGGGAGGAGACCCAGTACTTC. Amino acids: CASSERDREETQYF.

The rearrangement joins TRBV7-9 to TRBJ2-1, with TRBD2 matching over 9 bases. Germline CDR1 reads SEHNR; CDR2 reads FQNEAQ (reference sequence). J was trimmed by 8 bases and V by 5 bases; bases with no gene match: 13. The CDR3 runs to 16 residues. CDR3 protein: CASSPRLAVLRDEQFF. Here the CDR3 DNA reads TGTGCCAGCAGCCCCCGACTAGCGGTCCTTAGGGATGAGCAGTTCTTC.

The CDR3 nucleotides are TGTGCCAGCAGCCAACGCTTAGCGCCCTCCCCCGGGGAGCTGTTTTTT. Its translation is CASSQRLAPSPGELFF. The genes are TRBV4-2 and TRBJ2-2; weak D call: TRBD2 (5 bases). Germline CDR1 reads LGHNA; CDR2 reads YNFKEQ. V gave up 2 bases and J gave up 6 bases, with 16 bases separating them. The CDR3 totals 16 residues.

The chain recombines TRBV7-8 with TRBJ1-5; D remains ambiguous. This CDR3 region has 14 residues. The V end was cut by 3 bases, the J end by 4 bases, with 10 bases between. The germline gives CDR1 SGHVS, CDR2 FQNEAQ. The CDR3 DNA follows: TGTGCCAGCAGCTTGAAGGGTGTGAATCAGCCCCAGCATTTT. Protein: CASSLKGVNQPQHF. The whole variable domain, remainder taken from reference TRBV7-8 and TRBJ1-5, is GAGVSQSPRYKVAKRGQDVALRCDPISGHVSLFWYQQALGQGPEFLTYFQNEAQLDKSGLPSDRFFAERPEGSVSTLKIQRTQQEDSAVYLCASSLKGVNQPQHFGDGTRLSIL.

The rearrangement joins TRBV11-2 to TRBJ2-1; no clear D. The CDR3 contains 16 residues. Trimming cost V 1 base and J 0 bases, with 10 bases left between them. Germline CDR1 and CDR2: SGHAT and FQNNGV. The CDR3 DNA sequence: TGTGCCAGCAGCTTAGGTGGTAGCCTCTCCTACAATGAGCAGTTCTTC. Amino acid sequence: CASSLGGSLSYNEQFF. The full variable domain, its missing parts supplied by reference TRBV11-2 and TRBJ2-1, is EAGVAQSPRYKIIEKRQSVAFWCNPISGHATLYWYQQILGQGPKLLIQFQNNGVVDDSQLPKDRFSAERLKGVDSTLKIQPAKLEDSAVYLCASSLGGSLSYNEQFFGPGTRLTVL.

This clonotype was found a few times. The rearrangement links TRBV6-5 to TRBJ2-1; maybe TRBD2 (6 bases). V lost 0 bases to trimming and J lost 3 bases, with 9 bases between them. This CDR3 has 15 residues. Germline V gives CDR1 MNHEY, CDR2 SVGAGI. CDR3 coding DNA: TGTGCCAGCAGTTACTCGGGGGGACTCTACAATGAGCAGTTCTTC. It encodes CASSYSGGLYNEQFF.

This clonotype was counted a few times. The chain recombines TRBV20-1 with TRBJ2-7; 9 bases match TRBD2. After removal of 6 bases from V and 2 bases from J, the junction contained 8 bases not matched to a gene. There are 14 residues in the CDR3. Germline CDR1 DFQATT, CDR2 SNEGSKA (reference sequence). The CDR3, as DNA: TGCAGTGCGAGCGGGGGGCCTAAAACCTACGAGCAGTACTTC. Translation gives CSASGGPKTYEQYF.

This clonotype was detected a few times. This sequence joins TRBV13 and TRBJ2-7; maybe TRBD1 (5 bases). The ends were cut back, 0 bases at V and 3 bases at J, with 9 bases in the middle. The CDR3 length is 14 residues. Germline V CDR1 and CDR2: PRHDT, FYEKMQ (reference sequence). Here the CDR3 reads CASSLGTADYEQYF. CDR3 sequence (DNA): TGTGCCAGCAGCTTAGGGACAGCCGACTACGAGCAGTACTTC. Full variable domain (remainder filled in from reference TRBV13 and TRBJ2-7): AAGVIQSPRHLIKEKRETATLKCYPIPRHDTVYWYQQGPGQDPQFLISFYEKMQSDKGSIPDRFSAQQFSDYHSELNMSSLELGDSALYFCASSLGTADYEQYFGPGTRLTVT.

J is TRBJ2-3 and V is TRBV7-3; D uncertain. This CDR3 has 15 amino acids. Trimming removed 2 bases at V and 5 bases at J, with 14 bases between. CDR1 SGHTA and CDR2 FQGTGA come from the germline V gene. The CDR3 DNA follows: TGTGCCAGCAGCTTACTAGAAAGGAGTGGAGATACGCAGTATTTT. This translates into CASSLLERSGDTQYF.

CDR3 DNA sequence: TGTGCCATCAGTGAGTCAGCCCTTTCGGGTCAGCCCCAGCATTTT. Its translation is CAISESALSGQPQHF. The V call is TRBV10-3, the J call TRBJ1-5; D unresolved. Germline CDR1 reads ENHRY; CDR2 reads SYGVKD. The germline V and J ends were trimmed by 0 bases and 6 bases, with 12 bases remaining between them. CDR3 size: 15 residues.

The chain joins TRBV6-2 or TRBV6-3 to TRBJ2-3, with no clear D. The germline CDR1 and CDR2 sequences are MNHEY and SVGEGT. The V end was cut by 5 bases, the J end by 2 bases, with 17 bases between. The CDR3 contains 16 residues. The CDR3 coding sequence is TGTGCCAGCAGTAAGCTCCCCGGCCGGTTCACAGATACGCAGTATTTT. Translation: CASSKLPGRFTDTQYF.

The chain has TRBV7-9 and TRBJ1-2, with TRBD1 matching over 8 bases. The CDR3 is 12 amino acids. J gave up 8 bases and V 8 bases, and 7 bases lay outside the gene matches. Germline-derived CDR1 and CDR2 are SEHNR and FQNEAQ (reference sequence). The CDR3 protein is CASYDRGGGYTF. In DNA form, the CDR3 reads TGTGCCAGCTATGACAGGGGCGGCGGCTACACCTTC. Together with reference TRBV7-9 and TRBJ1-2, the CDR3 gives the full variable domain: DTGVSQNPRHKITKRGQNVTFRCDPISEHNRLYWYRQTLGQGPEFLTYFQNEAQLEKSRLLSDRFSAERPKGSFSTLEIQRTEQGDSAMYLCASYDRGGGYTFGSGTRLTVV.

This chain uses TRBV30 with TRBJ2-7; TRBD2 agrees at 12 bases. The CDR3 sequence is 15 residues long. CDR1 and CDR2 (germline): GTSNPN, SVGIG (reference sequence). Trimming cost V 0 bases and J 1 base; bases outside gene matches: 1. The CDR3 nucleotides are TGTGCCTGGAGTGTCACTAGCGGGGGGTCCTACGAGCAGTACTTC. Its translation is CAWSVTSGGSYEQYF. Full variable domain (rest looked up from reference TRBV30 and TRBJ2-7): SQTIHQWPATLVQPVGSPLSLECTVEGTSNPNLYWYRQAAGRGLQLLFYSVGIGQISSEVPQNLSASRPQDRQFILSSKKLLLSDSGFYLCAWSVTSGGSYEQYFGPGTRLTVT.

The J gene is TRBJ2-3, the V gene TRBV12-3 or TRBV12-4; maybe TRBD2 (6 bases). The CDR3 is 14 residues long. V shed 6 bases and J shed 6 bases, with 16 bases lying between them. CDR3 residues: CASSSSAGGDTQYF. The CDR3 nucleotides are TGTGCCAGCAGCTCTTCAGCGGGTGGTGATACGCAGTATTTT.

This clonotype occurred many times. The J gene is TRBJ1-2, the V gene TRBV29-1; perhaps TRBD1 as D (6 bases). There are 15 residues in the CDR3. Per germline, CDR1 SQVTM and CDR2 ANQGSEA. Trimming removed 0 bases at V and 5 bases at J, with 16 bases between. The CDR3 spells CSVEDRWGAPYGYTF. The CDR3 DNA reads TGCAGCGTTGAAGATCGCTGGGGGGCCCCTTATGGCTACACCTTC.

V and J are TRBV7-9 and TRBJ2-5; D is perhaps TRBD1 (5 bases). The CDR3 spans 13 residues. Germline V gene data show CDR1 as SEHNR and CDR2 as FQNEAQ (reference sequence). V was trimmed by 3 bases and J by 3 bases, leaving 8 bases between them. CDR3 residues: CASSFRQKETQYF. CDR3 in DNA: TGTGCCAGCAGCTTTCGACAGAAAGAGACCCAGTACTTC.

This clonotype was observed a few times. This chain links TRBV12-3 or TRBV12-4 with TRBJ2-7; no firm D call. The CDR3 is 13 amino acids. V lost 4 bases and J 3 bases, leaving 10 bases between the germline ends. CDR3 region: CASSSQLNYEQYF. The CDR3 nucleotides are TGTGCCAGCAGTTCCCAACTCAACTACGAGCAGTACTTC.

J is TRBJ2-1 and V is TRBV10-3; tentative D call: TRBD2 (7 bases). Germline V CDR1 and CDR2: ENHRY, SYGVKD. Trimming left V 0 bases short and J 5 bases short, with 14 bases between. This CDR3 contains 16 residues. In DNA form, the CDR3 reads TGTGCCATCAGTGAGTCAGCCGGGGGGCTTAACAATGAGCAGTTCTTC. Translation gives CAISESAGGLNNEQFF.

This clonotype occurred a few times. The chain uses TRBV7-6 and TRBJ2-7; D may be TRBD1 (7 bases). The CDR3 totals 14 residues. Germline lookup yields CDR1 SGHVS and CDR2 FNYEAQ. V was trimmed by 0 bases and J by 5 bases, leaving 11 bases between them. CDR3 sequence reads: CASSLAGGGNEQYF. The CDR3 DNA sequence: TGTGCCAGCAGCTTAGCAGGGGGCGGGAACGAGCAGTACTTC. The whole variable domain, remainder taken from reference TRBV7-6 and TRBJ2-7, is GAGVSQSPRYKVTKRGQDVALRCDPISGHVSLYWYRQALGQGPEFLTYFNYEAQQDKSGLPNDRFSAERPEGSISTLTIQRTEQRDSAMYRCASSLAGGGNEQYFGPGTRLTVT.

This rearrangement joins TRBV7-9 to TRBJ1-1, with 10 bases identical to TRBD1. The CDR3 runs 15 residues. V dropped 5 bases and J dropped 2; count of bases not matched to a gene: 5. Germline loops: CDR1 SEHNR, CDR2 FQNEAQ (reference sequence). The CDR3 DNA follows: TGTGCCAGCAGCACCGGGACAGGGGTTAACACTGAAGCTTTCTTT. This sequence encodes CASSTGTGVNTEAFF.